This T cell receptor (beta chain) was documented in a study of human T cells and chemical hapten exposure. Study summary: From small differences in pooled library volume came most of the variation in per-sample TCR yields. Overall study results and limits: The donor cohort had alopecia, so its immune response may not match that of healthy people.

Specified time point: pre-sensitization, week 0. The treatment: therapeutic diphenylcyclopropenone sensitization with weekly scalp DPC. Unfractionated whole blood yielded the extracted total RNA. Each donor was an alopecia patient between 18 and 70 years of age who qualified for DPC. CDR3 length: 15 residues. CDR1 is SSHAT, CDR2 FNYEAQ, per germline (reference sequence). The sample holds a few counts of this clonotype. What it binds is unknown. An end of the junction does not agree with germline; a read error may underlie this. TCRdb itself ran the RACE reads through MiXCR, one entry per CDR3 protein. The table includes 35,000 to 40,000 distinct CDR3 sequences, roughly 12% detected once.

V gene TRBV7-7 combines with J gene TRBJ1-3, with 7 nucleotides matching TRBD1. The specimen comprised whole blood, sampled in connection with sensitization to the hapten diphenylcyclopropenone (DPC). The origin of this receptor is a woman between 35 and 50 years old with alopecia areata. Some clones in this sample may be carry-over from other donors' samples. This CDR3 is CASRTQGSSGNTIYF. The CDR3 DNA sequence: TGTGCTAGCAGGACACAGGGGAGCTCTGGAAACACCATATATTTT.